One sample yielded the 18 T cell receptor beta chains listed below, sequenced in a study of patients and donors after allogeneic stem cell transplantation. Using its own MiXCR run on the RT-PCR reads, TCRdb lists one record per CDR3 protein. The table shows about a million distinct CDR3 sequences, with about 20% occurring only once. Sequencing input: blood, either unsorted or a sorted T cell fraction (not recorded which). The receptors come from a human donor who was either an allogeneic HSCT recipient or a stem cell or donor lymphocyte infusion donor (not recorded which). It is not recorded whose cells these are; they may come from a transplant donor.

The sample holds one count of this clonotype. The V and J genes are TRBV20-1 and TRBJ2-1; no reliable D call. Trimming removed 6 bases at V and 1 base at J, with 7 bases between. Germline assignment: CDR1 DFQATT and CDR2 SNEGSKA (reference sequence). This CDR3 has 12 amino acids. Here the CDR3 reads CSAQRSYNEQFF. The CDR3 bases are TGCAGTGCCCAGAGATCCTACAATGAGCAGTTCTTC.

This clonotype was seen only a few times. This sequence joins TRBV27 and TRBJ2-3; weak D call: TRBD2 (6 bases). Germline V CDR1 and CDR2: MNHEY, SMNVEV (reference sequence). The CDR3 runs to 16 residues. Trimming shortened V by 2 bases and J by 3 bases, and 15 bases separated the two germline ends. CDR3 sequence reads: CASSLARGMTTDTQYF. The CDR3 DNA is TGTGCCAGCAGTTTAGCCCGCGGGATGACAACAGATACGCAGTATTTT.

The chain uses TRBV12-3 or TRBV12-4 and TRBJ2-3; D possibly corresponds to TRBD2 (5 bases). V lost 10 bases to trimming and J lost 3 bases, with 17 bases between them. The CDR3 runs 14 residues. The CDR3 here is CATSLSGGTDTQYF. DNA of the CDR3: TGTGCCACCAGCTTGAGCGGAGGTACAGATACGCAGTATTTT.

The V gene is TRBV9, the J gene TRBJ2-1; 7 nucleotides line up with TRBD2. Germline V lookup: CDR1 SGDLS, CDR2 YYNGEE. The CDR3 runs to 15 residues. The trim removed 0 bases at V and 3 bases at J, leaving 3 bases unmatched. The CDR3: CASSVGSSGYNEQFF. In nucleotides, the CDR3 is TGTGCCAGCAGCGTAGGATCTAGCGGCTACAATGAGCAGTTCTTC.

Comments on this clonotype: A much larger clonotype is one base distant, so this may be a read error. The chain couples TRBV2 to TRBJ2-5, with a possible D match to TRBD1 (7 bases). The CDR3 runs 13 residues. The germline CDR1 and CDR2 sequences are SNHLY and FYNNEI. Trimming took off 5 bases at V and 4 bases at J, with 11 bases between the two ends. Here the CDR3 reads CASSNRGGETQYF. CDR3 in DNA: TGTGCCAGCAGTAACAGGGGAGGAGAGACCCAGTACTTC.

This clonotype was counted many times. This rearrangement joins TRBV10-3 to TRBJ2-1; TRBD2 agrees at 9 bases. The CDR3 runs 18 residues. Trimming at V came to 6 bases and at J to 0 bases, leaving 12 bases not matched to a gene. The germline CDR1 and CDR2 sequences are ENHRY and SYGVKD. The DNA of the CDR3 is TGTGCCATCAGCCGGGGACTAGCTTCCTCCAGCTCCTACAATGAGCAGTTCTTC. Translated: CAISRGLASSSSYNEQFF.

This clonotype was detected only a few times. The rearrangement joins TRBV4-3 to TRBJ2-1; 7 bases fit TRBD1. CDR1 LGHNA and CDR2 YSLEER come from the germline V gene. This CDR3 is built from 18 residues. V shed 1 base, J shed 0 bases, and the junction held 9 bases outside the gene matches. CDR3 in DNA: TGCGCCAGCAGCCAAGGTAGTGGGGGACAGTACTCCTACAATGAGCAGTTCTTC. This codes for CASSQGSGGQYSYNEQFF.

The V and J genes are TRBV6-5 and TRBJ1-1; TRBD1 is a possible D gene (6 bases). CDR1 and CDR2 from the germline V gene are MNHEY and SVGAGI. The CDR3 consists of 15 residues. Trimming pared 0 bases from V and 3 bases from J, leaving 11 bases between. The CDR3 reads CASSYSDGGHTEAFF. The CDR3 DNA reads as TGTGCCAGCAGTTACTCCGACGGGGGCCACACTGAAGCTTTCTTT.

This clonotype appeared a few times. The chain is built from TRBV20-1 and TRBJ1-2; maybe TRBD1 (6 bases). CDR3 length: 14 residues. The V gene's germline CDR1 is DFQATT and CDR2 SNEGSKA (reference sequence). The V and J ends lost 0 bases and 4 bases respectively, with 12 bases between them. This CDR3 reads CSARDRGRSYGYTF. The DNA of the CDR3 is TGCAGTGCTAGAGACCGGGGGCGCAGCTATGGCTACACCTTC.

This clonotype was observed a few times. The chain joins TRBV24-1 to TRBJ1-4, with unresolved D. Germline CDR1 and CDR2: KGHDR and SFDVKD. The CDR3 has 13 residues. V was cut by 9 bases and J by 5 bases, with 12 bases left in between. CDR3 coding DNA: TGTGCCACCTCGCGAGTAGGGAATGAAAAACTGTTTTTT. This codes for CATSRVGNEKLFF.

There are many counts of this clonotype. The chain employs TRBV12-3 or TRBV12-4 and TRBJ2-1; D unclear. Trimming took 5 bases from V and 2 from J, leaving 4 bases between them. This CDR3 has 12 amino acids. In DNA, the CDR3 is TGTGCCAGCAGTCCCGCCTACAATGAGCAGTTCTTC. Amino acids: CASSPAYNEQFF.

This chain uses TRBV12-3 or TRBV12-4 with TRBJ1-1; 7 nucleotides match TRBD1. This CDR3 has 13 residues. Unmatched junction bases numbered 11, after V lost 11 bases and J lost 5 bases. The CDR3 region has the DNA TGTGCCGGTGGAAGGGGGCTGGGGACTGAAGCTTTCTTT. It is translated as CAGGRGLGTEAFF.

The J gene is TRBJ2-1, the V gene TRBV5-1; D is undetermined. CDR1 and CDR2 (germline): SGHRS, YFSETQ. CDR3 length: 11 amino acids. V was pared by 6 bases and J by 10 bases, with 11 bases between. As DNA, the CDR3 is TGCGCCAGCACGCAGGATATGGAGCAGTTCTTC. Protein product: CASTQDMEQFF. Using reference TRBV5-1 and TRBJ2-1 for the parts outside the CDR3, the full variable domain is KAGVTQTPRYLIKTRGQQVTLSCSPISGHRSVSWYQQTPGQGLQFLFEYFSETQRNKGNFPGRFSGRQFSNSRSEMNVSTLELGDSALYLCASTQDMEQFFGPGTRLTVL.

This clonotype has more than one count but fewer than ten. The chain combines TRBV5-1 with TRBJ2-7, with D perhaps TRBD1 (7 bases). Germline CDR1 SGHRS, CDR2 YFSETQ. This CDR3 has 16 residues. Trimming left V 0 bases short and J 0 bases short, with 13 bases between. The CDR3 DNA reads TGCGCCAGCAGCTTGGATTCAGGGGGGATCTCCTACGAGCAGTACTTC. Translation gives CASSLDSGGISYEQYF. Filled out from reference TRBV5-1 and TRBJ2-7, the complete variable domain reads KAGVTQTPRYLIKTRGQQVTLSCSPISGHRSVSWYQQTPGQGLQFLFEYFSETQRNKGNFPGRFSGRQFSNSRSEMNVSTLELGDSALYLCASSLDSGGISYEQYFGPGTRLTVT.

This clonotype appeared a few times. V gene TRBV9 combines with J gene TRBJ2-5; the D gene is possibly TRBD1 (6 bases). The ends were cut back, 7 bases at V and 5 bases at J, with 15 bases in the middle. CDR3 size: 13 residues. The germline gives CDR1 SGDLS, CDR2 YYNGEE. Here the CDR3 reads CASGRDTGETQYF. As DNA, the CDR3 is TGTGCCAGCGGCCGGGACACCGGGGAGACCCAGTACTTC. Together with reference TRBV9 and TRBJ2-5, the CDR3 gives the full variable domain: DSGVTQTPKHLITATGQRVTLRCSPRSGDLSVYWYQQSLDQGLQFLIQYYNGEERAKGNILERFSAQQFPDLHSELNLSSLELGDSALYFCASGRDTGETQYFGPGTRLLVL.

This clonotype was observed a few times. As DNA, the CDR3 is TGCGCCAGCAGCTTGCCGCGGACAGGGTCGACAGATACGCAGTATTTT. This sequence encodes CASSLPRTGSTDTQYF. The chain carries TRBV5-1 and TRBJ2-3, with 8 bases fitting TRBD1. CDR1 is SGHRS and CDR2 is YFSETQ in the germline V gene. CDR3 size: 16 residues. Trimming removed 1 base from V and 3 bases from J; junction bases left unmatched: 7.

In this sample, this clonotype turned up a few times. The rearrangement joins TRBV24-1 to TRBJ2-1; D gene unclear. The CDR3 totals 12 residues. Looked up from germline, CDR1 is KGHDR and CDR2 is SFDVKD. Trimming shortened V by 9 bases and J by 7 bases, and 12 bases separated the two germline ends. The CDR3 DNA reads as TGTGCCACCGGTTACAACGGGAATGAGCAGTTCTTC. This sequence encodes CATGYNGNEQFF.

DNA of the CDR3: TGCAGTGCTTGGGACAGGGCCCGCTATGGCTACACCTTC. Its translation: CSAWDRARYGYTF. The V call is TRBV20-1, the J call TRBJ1-2; 9 bases fit TRBD1. Trimming cost V 5 bases and J 4 bases; bases outside gene matches: 5. From germline, CDR1 is DFQATT and CDR2 SNEGSKA (reference sequence). The CDR3 length is 13 residues.